Listed here are 17 T cell receptor beta chains from one sample, sequenced in a study of control samples from healthy donors and cancer patients. Assay: immunoSEQ multiplex PCR; the TCRdb copy retains only in-frame clones and omits some. The sample has some 120,000 clones, more than 75% seen once. Input material: blood. These receptors were collected from a young man in good health.

The chain carries TRBV5-8 and TRBJ2-5, with D possibly TRBD1 on 6 matching bases. V was clipped by 7 bases and J by 2 bases, with 15 bases between them. CDR1 is SGHTS, CDR2 YDEGEE, per germline. This CDR3 contains 14 residues. DNA for the CDR3: TGTGCCAGCGGTCAACAGGGCCTACAAGAGACCCAGTACTTC. This translates into CASGQQGLQETQYF.

V usage is TRBV5-1 and J usage is TRBJ1-4; possible D gene TRBD1, 5 bases. This CDR3 has 14 amino acids. V lost 2 bases, J lost 4 bases, and 9 bases lay in between. Per the germline V gene, CDR1 is SGHRS and CDR2 is YFSETQ. CDR3 DNA sequence: TGCGCCAGCAGCTTCGAGGGGATTAATGAAAAACTGTTTTTT. Its protein is CASSFEGINEKLFF.

The rearrangement joins TRBV4-2 to TRBJ1-4, with 8 bases matching TRBD1. The CDR3 has 18 amino acids. The V and J ends lost 0 bases and 8 bases, in that order; junction bases with no gene match: 14. Germline-derived CDR1 and CDR2 are LGHNA and YNFKEQ. The CDR3 loop reads CASSQDLRATGEGEKLFF. The DNA for the CDR3 is TGTGCCAGCAGCCAAGATCTTCGGGCGACAGGGGAGGGGGAAAAACTGTTTTTT.

The J gene is TRBJ1-2, the V gene TRBV28; no firm D call. Germline loops: CDR1 MDHEN, CDR2 SYDVKM. The CDR3 is 17 amino acids. With 2 bases removed from V and 8 bases from J, the gap between germline ends came to 24 bases. CDR3 in amino acids: CASSLNSFFRTPGGYTF. The CDR3 DNA is TGTGCCAGCAGTTTAAACTCCTTTTTCAGGACCCCGGGCGGCTACACCTTC.

The chain uses TRBV24-1 and TRBJ2-2, with 8 bases matching TRBD1. The CDR3 runs 16 residues. Germline V gives CDR1 KGHDR, CDR2 SFDVKD. V gave up 6 bases and J gave up 1 base; unmatched junction bases: 6. This chain's CDR3 is CATSPRGQRNTGELFF. The CDR3 DNA reads as TGTGCCACCAGTCCCAGGGGGCAAAGGAACACCGGGGAGCTGTTTTTT.

The chain has TRBV18 and TRBJ2-2, with 12 bases lining up with TRBD2. J was trimmed by 2 bases and V by 0 bases; bases with no gene match: 7. There are 19 residues in the CDR3. Germline values: CDR1 KGHSH, CDR2 LQKENI. Written as DNA, the CDR3 is TGTGCCAGCTCACCACCTCAACTAGCGGGGGGTCTAAACACCGGGGAGCTGTTTTTT. This encodes CASSPPQLAGGLNTGELFF.

The chain combines TRBV7-9 with TRBJ2-2, with D tentatively TRBD1 (6 bases). Germline-derived CDR1 and CDR2 are SEHNR and FQNEAQ (reference sequence). Trimming removed 3 bases from V and 6 bases from J, with 11 bases in between. CDR3 length: 14 amino acids. For the CDR3, the DNA is TGTGCCAGCAGCTTTTACAGGGAAGCCGGGGAGCTGTTTTTT. Its translation is CASSFYREAGELFF.

The rearrangement uses TRBV2 and TRBJ1-1; D not resolved. Trimming removed 8 bases at V and 1 base at J, with 8 bases between. This CDR3 region has 12 residues. CDR1 is SNHLY and CDR2 is FYNNEI in the germline V gene. CDR3 loop: CASLGQNTEAFF. The CDR3 bases are TGTGCCAGCTTGGGCCAGAACACTGAAGCTTTCTTT.

The chain carries TRBV9 and TRBJ1-2; a possible D gene is TRBD1 (5 bases). V gave up 3 bases and J gave up 7 bases, with 19 bases separating them. CDR3 length: 15 residues. Germline V gives CDR1 SGDLS, CDR2 YYNGEE. The CDR3 sequence is CASSATSGLPSGYTF. CDR3 nucleotides: TGTGCCAGCAGCGCCACCTCAGGGCTTCCCAGTGGCTACACCTTC.

The chain links TRBV10-3 to TRBJ2-3, with 9 bases that match TRBD1. V lost 2 bases and J lost 4; bases outside the gene matches: 7. CDR3 length: 16 residues. Germline loops: CDR1 ENHRY, CDR2 SYGVKD. CDR3 sequence: CAISEAGTGISDTQYF. The CDR3 bases are TGTGCCATCAGTGAGGCCGGGACAGGGATCTCAGATACGCAGTATTTT.

This chain uses TRBV12-3 or TRBV12-4 with TRBJ1-1; D not certain. The V gene lost 4 bases and the J gene lost 4 bases, with 4 bases spanning the gap. The CDR3 has 11 amino acids. CDR3 amino acids: CASSYGTEAFF. Written as DNA, the CDR3 is TGTGCCAGCAGTTATGGCACTGAAGCTTTCTTT.

This chain links TRBV27 with TRBJ1-5; a weak D match, TRBD1 (6 bases). Trimming stripped 4 bases from V and 2 bases from J, with 21 bases between. Germline V gives CDR1 MNHEY, CDR2 SMNVEV (reference sequence). The CDR3 sequence is 18 residues long. CDR3 sequence reads: CASSSPGGGLSGNQPQHF. Written as DNA, the CDR3 is TGTGCCAGCAGTTCCCCAGGAGGGGGTTTGTCTGGCAATCAGCCCCAGCATTTT.

The chain links TRBV19 to TRBJ2-7, with 9 bases fitting TRBD1. CDR1 is LNHDA and CDR2 is SQIVND in the germline V gene (reference sequence). This CDR3 comprises 14 residues. V lost 4 bases to trimming and J lost 4 bases; unmatched junction nucleotides: 5. CDR3: CASSTSTGGYEQYF. CDR3 coding DNA: TGTGCCAGTAGTACCTCGACAGGGGGATACGAGCAGTACTTC.

This clone was seen a handful of times. Other DNA sequences of this sample code for an identical CDR3. V and J are TRBV30 and TRBJ1-2; no clear D gene. Looked up from germline, CDR1 is GTSNPN and CDR2 is SVGIG (reference sequence). Trimming removed 2 bases from V and 0 bases from J, with 7 bases in between. The CDR3 loop spans 13 amino acids. The CDR3 DNA follows: TGTGCCTGGAGTTCGGATTCTAACTATGGCTACACCTTC. It yields the protein CAWSSDSNYGYTF.

This chain links TRBV27 with TRBJ1-2; 9 bases are a match to TRBD1. V dropped 3 bases and J dropped 6; count of bases not matched to a gene: 11. Germline CDR1 MNHEY, CDR2 SMNVEV (reference sequence). The CDR3 contains 16 residues. Here the CDR3 DNA reads TGTGCCAGCAGTTTCACTGTCCGGGACAGGGTCGATGGCTACACCTTC. This encodes CASSFTVRDRVDGYTF.

This sequence joins TRBV11-3 and TRBJ1-1; TRBD1 might be the D (6 bases). This CDR3 is 15 amino acids long. Trimming stripped 4 bases from V and 2 bases from J, with 14 bases between. CDR1 and CDR2 from the germline V gene are SGHNT and YENEEA. The CDR3 bases are TGTGCCAGCAGCTCCTCGGGACACCCTAACACTGAAGCTTTCTTT. It encodes CASSSSGHPNTEAFF. Together with reference TRBV11-3 and TRBJ1-1, the CDR3 gives the full variable domain: EAGVVQSPRYKIIEKKQPVAFWCNPISGHNTLYWYLQNLGQGPELLIRYENEEAVDDSQLPKDRFSAERLKGVDSTLKIQPAELGDSAVYLCASSSSGHPNTEAFFGQGTRLTVV.

The V call is TRBV11-3, the J call TRBJ2-1; D is perhaps TRBD2 (5 bases). V lost 5 bases, J lost 5 bases, and 10 bases lay in between. CDR1 and CDR2 from the germline V gene are SGHNT and YENEEA. The CDR3 runs to 13 residues. The DNA for the CDR3 is TGTGCCAGCAGCGTCCGGGGTAACAATGAGCAGTTCTTC. It codes for CASSVRGNNEQFF.